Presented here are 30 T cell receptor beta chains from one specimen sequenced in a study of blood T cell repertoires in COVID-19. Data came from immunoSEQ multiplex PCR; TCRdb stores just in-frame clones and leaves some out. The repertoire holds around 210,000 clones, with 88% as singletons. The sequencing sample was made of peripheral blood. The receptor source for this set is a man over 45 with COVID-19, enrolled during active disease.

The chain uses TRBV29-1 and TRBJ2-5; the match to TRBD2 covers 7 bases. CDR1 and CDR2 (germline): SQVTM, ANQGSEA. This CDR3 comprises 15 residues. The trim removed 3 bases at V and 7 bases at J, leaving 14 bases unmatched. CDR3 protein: CSVDQGTTRLGTQYF. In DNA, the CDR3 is TGCAGCGTTGATCAAGGGACTACTCGCCTGGGGACCCAGTACTTC.

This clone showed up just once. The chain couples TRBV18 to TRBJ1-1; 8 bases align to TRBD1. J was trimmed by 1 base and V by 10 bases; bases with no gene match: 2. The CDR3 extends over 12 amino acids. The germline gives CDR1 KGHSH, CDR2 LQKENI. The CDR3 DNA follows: TGTGCCACCGGGACAGGGAACACTGAAGCTTTCTTT. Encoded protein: CATGTGNTEAFF.

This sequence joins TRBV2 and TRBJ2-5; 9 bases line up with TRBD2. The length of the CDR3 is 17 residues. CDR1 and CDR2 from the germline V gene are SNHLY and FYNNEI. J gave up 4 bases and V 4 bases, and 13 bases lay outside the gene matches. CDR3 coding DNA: TGTGCCAGCAGTGGGACTAGCGTTATAGGGGGCGGAGAGACCCAGTACTTC. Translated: CASSGTSVIGGGETQYF.

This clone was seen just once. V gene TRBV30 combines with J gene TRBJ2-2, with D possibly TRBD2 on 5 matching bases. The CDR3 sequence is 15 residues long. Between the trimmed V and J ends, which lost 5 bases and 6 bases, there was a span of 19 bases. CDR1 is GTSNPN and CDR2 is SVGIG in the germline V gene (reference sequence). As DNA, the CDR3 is TGTGCCTGGGCCTATGGTCTAGAACTAGCCGGGGAGCTGTTTTTT. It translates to CAWAYGLELAGELFF.

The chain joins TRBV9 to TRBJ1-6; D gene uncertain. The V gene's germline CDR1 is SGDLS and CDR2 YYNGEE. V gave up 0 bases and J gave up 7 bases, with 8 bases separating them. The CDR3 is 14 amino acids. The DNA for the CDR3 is TGTGCCAGCAGCGTAGGGCCAGCGAATTCACCCCTCCACTTT. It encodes CASSVGPANSPLHF.

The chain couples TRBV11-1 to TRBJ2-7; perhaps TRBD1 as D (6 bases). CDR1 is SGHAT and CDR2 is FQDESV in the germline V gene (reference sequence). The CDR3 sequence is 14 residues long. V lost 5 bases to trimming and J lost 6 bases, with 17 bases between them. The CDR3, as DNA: TGTGCCAGCAGCCCGGACAGAAACATAGGCGAGCAGTACTTC. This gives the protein CASSPDRNIGEQYF.

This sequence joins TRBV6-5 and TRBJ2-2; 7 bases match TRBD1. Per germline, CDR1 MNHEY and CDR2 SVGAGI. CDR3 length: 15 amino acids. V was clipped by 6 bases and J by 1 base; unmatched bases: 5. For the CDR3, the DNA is TGTGCCAGCAGGAGAGGGACAGTGAACACCGGGGAGCTGTTTTTT. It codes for CASRRGTVNTGELFF.

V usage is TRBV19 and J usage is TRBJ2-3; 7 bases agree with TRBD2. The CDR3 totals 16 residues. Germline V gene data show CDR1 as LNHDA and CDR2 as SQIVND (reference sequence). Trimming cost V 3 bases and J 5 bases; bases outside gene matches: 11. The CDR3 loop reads CASSIFGGGRRDTQYF. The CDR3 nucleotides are TGTGCCAGTAGTATTTTTGGCGGGGGAAGGAGAGATACGCAGTATTTT.

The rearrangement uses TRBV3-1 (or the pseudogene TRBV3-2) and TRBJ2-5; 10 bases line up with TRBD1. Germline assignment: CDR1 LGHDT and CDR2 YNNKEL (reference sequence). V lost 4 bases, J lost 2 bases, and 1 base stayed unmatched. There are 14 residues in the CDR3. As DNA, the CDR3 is TGTGCCAGCAGCCGGGGACAGGGGCAAGAGACCCAGTACTTC. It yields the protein CASSRGQGQETQYF.

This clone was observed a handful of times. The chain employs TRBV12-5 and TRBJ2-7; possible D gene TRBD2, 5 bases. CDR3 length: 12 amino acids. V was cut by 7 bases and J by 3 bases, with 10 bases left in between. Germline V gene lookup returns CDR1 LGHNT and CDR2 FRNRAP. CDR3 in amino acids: CASEGRRYEQYF. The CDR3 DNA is TGTGCTAGTGAAGGGAGACGCTACGAGCAGTACTTC.

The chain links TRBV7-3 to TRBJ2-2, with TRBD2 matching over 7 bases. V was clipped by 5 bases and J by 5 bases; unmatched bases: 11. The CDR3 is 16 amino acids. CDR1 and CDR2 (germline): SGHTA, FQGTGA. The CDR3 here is CASSAPSGLVTGELFF. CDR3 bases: TGTGCCAGCAGCGCACCTAGCGGTCTTGTAACCGGGGAGCTGTTTTTT.

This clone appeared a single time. CDR3 DNA sequence: TGTGCCAGCAGCTTCTACTGGACAGACCAACTCGCTAACACCATATATTTT. Translated: CASSFYWTDQLANTIYF. The rearrangement uses TRBV7-2 and TRBJ1-3; tentative D call: TRBD1 (6 bases). Germline CDR1 and CDR2: SGHTA and FQGNSA. The length of the CDR3 is 17 residues. The V and J ends lost 3 bases and 7 bases respectively, with 22 bases between them. Filled out from reference TRBV7-2 and TRBJ1-3, the complete variable domain reads GAGVSQSPSNKVTEKGKDVELRCDPISGHTALYWYRQSLGQGLEFLIYFQGNSAPDKSGLPSDRFSAERTGGSVSTLTIQRTQQEDSAVYLCASSFYWTDQLANTIYFGEGSWLTVV.

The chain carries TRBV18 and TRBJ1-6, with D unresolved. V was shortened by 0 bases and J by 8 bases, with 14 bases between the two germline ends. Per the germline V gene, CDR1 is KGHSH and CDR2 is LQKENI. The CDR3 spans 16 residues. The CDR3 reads CASSPPGNSGYSPLHF. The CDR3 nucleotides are TGTGCCAGCTCACCACCCGGGAACTCGGGGTATTCACCCCTCCACTTT.

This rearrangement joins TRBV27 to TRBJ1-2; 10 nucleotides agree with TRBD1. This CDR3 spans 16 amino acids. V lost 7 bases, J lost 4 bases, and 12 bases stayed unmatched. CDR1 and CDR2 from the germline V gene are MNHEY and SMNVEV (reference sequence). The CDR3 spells CASTSSWDRGAYGYTF. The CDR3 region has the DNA TGTGCCAGCACCTCTTCTTGGGACAGGGGAGCCTATGGCTACACCTTC.

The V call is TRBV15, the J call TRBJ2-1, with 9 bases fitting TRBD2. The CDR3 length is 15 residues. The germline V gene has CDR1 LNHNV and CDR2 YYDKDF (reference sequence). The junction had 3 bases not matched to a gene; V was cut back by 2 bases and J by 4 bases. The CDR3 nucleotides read TGTGCCACCAGCAGAAATAGCGGGGGTTACAATGAGCAGTTCTTC. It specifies CATSRNSGGYNEQFF.

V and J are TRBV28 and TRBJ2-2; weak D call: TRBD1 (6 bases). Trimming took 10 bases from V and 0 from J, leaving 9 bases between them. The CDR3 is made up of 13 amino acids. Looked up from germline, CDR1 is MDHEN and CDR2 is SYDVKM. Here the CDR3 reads CAIQGPNTGELFF. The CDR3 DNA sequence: TGTGCCATTCAGGGGCCGAACACCGGGGAGCTGTTTTTT. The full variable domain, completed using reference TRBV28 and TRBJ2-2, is DVKVTQSSRYLVKRTGEKVFLECVQDMDHENMFWYRQDPGLGLRLIYFSYDVKMKEKGDIPEGYSVSREKKERFSLILESASTNQTSMYLCAIQGPNTGELFFGEGSRLTVL.

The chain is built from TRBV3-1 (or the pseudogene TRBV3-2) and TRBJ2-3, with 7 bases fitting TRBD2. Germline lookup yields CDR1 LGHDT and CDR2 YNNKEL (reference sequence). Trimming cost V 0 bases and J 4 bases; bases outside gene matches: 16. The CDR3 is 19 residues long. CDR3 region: CASSQEHPWASGSPDTQYF. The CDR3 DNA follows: TGTGCCAGCAGCCAAGAACACCCCTGGGCTAGCGGTAGCCCAGATACGCAGTATTTT.

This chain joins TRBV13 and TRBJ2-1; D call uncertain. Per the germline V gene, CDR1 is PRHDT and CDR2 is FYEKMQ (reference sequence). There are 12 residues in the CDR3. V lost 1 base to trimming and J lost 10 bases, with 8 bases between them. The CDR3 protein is CASSLAPQEQFF. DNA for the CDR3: TGTGCCAGCAGCTTAGCCCCCCAGGAGCAGTTCTTC.

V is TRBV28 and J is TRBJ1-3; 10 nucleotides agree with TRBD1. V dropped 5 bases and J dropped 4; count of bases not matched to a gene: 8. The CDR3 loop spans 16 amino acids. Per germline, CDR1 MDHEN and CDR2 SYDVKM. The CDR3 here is CASSLGTGDRGNTIYF. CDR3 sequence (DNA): TGTGCCAGCAGTCTTGGGACAGGGGATAGGGGAAACACCATATATTTT.

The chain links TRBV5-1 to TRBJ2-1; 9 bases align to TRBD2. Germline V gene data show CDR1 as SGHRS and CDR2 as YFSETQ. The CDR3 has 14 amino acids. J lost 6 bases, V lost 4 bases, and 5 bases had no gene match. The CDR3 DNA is TGCGCCAGCAGCCCCGGGACTAGCACCAATGAGCAGTTCTTC. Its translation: CASSPGTSTNEQFF.

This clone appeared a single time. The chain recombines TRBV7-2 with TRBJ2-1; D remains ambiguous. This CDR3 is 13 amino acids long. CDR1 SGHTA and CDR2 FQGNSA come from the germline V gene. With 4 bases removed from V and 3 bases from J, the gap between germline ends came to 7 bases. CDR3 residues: CASSSRVYNEQFF. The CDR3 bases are TGTGCCAGCAGCTCCCGGGTCTACAATGAGCAGTTCTTC.

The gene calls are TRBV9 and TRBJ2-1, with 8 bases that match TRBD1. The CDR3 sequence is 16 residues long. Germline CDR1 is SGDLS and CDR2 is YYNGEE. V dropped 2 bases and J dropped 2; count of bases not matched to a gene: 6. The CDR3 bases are TGTGCCAGCAGCGTCGACGGGGGACAGGCCTACAATGAGCAGTTCTTC. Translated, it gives CASSVDGGQAYNEQFF.

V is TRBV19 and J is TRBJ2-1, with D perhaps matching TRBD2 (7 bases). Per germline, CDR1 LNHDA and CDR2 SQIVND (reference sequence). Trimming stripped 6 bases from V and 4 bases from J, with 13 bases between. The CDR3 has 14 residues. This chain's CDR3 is CASSGGRDYNEQFF. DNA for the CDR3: TGTGCCAGTAGCGGGGGGCGGGATTACAATGAGCAGTTCTTC.

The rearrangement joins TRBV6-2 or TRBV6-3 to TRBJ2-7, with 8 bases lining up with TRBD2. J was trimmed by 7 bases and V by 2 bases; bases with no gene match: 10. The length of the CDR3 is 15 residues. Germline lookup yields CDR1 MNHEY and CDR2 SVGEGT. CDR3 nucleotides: TGTGCCAGCAGTTACCCGGGATCTCGGGAGGGGGAGCAGTACTTC. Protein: CASSYPGSREGEQYF.

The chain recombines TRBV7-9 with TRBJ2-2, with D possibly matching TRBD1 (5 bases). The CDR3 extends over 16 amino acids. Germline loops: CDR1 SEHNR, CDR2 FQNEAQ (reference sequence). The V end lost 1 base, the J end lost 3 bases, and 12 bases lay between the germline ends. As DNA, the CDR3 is TGTGCCAGCAGCTTAGTTTTACAGGTGGACACCGGGGAGCTGTTTTTT. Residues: CASSLVLQVDTGELFF.

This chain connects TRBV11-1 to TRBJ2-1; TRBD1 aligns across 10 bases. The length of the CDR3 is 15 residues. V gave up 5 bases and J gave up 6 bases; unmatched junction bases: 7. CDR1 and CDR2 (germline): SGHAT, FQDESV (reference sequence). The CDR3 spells CASSGTGAQCNEQFF. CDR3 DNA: TGTGCCAGCAGCGGGACAGGGGCCCAATGCAATGAGCAGTTCTTC.

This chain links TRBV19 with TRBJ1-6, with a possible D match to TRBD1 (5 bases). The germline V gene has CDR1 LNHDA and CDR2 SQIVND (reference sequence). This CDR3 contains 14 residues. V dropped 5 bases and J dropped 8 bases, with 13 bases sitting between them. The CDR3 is CASSVQVQDSPLHF. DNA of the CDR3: TGTGCCAGTAGTGTTCAGGTACAGGATTCACCCCTCCACTTT.

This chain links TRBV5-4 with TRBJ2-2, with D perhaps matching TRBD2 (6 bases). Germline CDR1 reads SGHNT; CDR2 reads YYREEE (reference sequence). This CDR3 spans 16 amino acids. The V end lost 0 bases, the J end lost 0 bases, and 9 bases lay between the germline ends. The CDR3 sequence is CASSLGLDTNTGELFF. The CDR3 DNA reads TGTGCCAGCAGCTTGGGACTAGATACGAACACCGGGGAGCTGTTTTTT.

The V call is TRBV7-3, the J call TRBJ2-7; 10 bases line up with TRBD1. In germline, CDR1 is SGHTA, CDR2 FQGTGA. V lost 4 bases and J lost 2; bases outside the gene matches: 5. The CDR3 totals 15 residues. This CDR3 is CASSWTGTGAYEQYF. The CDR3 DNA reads TGTGCCAGCAGCTGGACCGGGACAGGGGCCTACGAGCAGTACTTC.

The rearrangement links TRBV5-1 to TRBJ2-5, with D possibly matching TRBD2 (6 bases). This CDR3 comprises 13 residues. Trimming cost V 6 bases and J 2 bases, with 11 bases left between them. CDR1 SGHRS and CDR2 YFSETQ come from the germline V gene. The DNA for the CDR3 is TGCGCCAGCATGGTAGCGGAACAAGAGACCCAGTACTTC. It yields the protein CASMVAEQETQYF.